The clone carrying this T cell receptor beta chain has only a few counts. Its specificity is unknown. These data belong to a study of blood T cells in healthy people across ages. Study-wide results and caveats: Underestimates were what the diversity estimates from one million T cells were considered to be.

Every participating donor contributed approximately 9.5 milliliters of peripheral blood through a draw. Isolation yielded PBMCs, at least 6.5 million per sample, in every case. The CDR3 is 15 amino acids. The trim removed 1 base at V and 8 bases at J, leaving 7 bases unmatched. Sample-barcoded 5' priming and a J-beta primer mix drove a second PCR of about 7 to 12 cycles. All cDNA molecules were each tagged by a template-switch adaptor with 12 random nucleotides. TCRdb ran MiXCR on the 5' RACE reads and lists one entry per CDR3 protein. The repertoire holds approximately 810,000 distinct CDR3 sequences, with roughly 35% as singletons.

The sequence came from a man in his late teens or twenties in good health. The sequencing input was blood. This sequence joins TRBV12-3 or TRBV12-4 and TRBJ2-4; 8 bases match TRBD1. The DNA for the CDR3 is TGTGCCAGCAGTTTAGAGACAGGGGCCGGGGACATTCAGTACTTC. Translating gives CASSLETGAGDIQYF.